The 18 T cell receptor beta chains in this list originate from one sample, sequenced in a study of memory CD4+ T cells and cytomegalovirus serostatus. Sequencing was performed with immunoSEQ multiplex PCR; in TCRdb, only in-frame clones are kept and a portion is missing. The data hold around 63,000 clones, with 76% observed a single time. The sort gate was single viable CD3+CD4+CD8-CD45RO+ cells for memory CD4+ T cells. Sequences were obtained from memory CD4+ T cells from blood. Every receptor here comes from an adult in good health and CMV-seropositive.

The chain combines TRBV5-8 with TRBJ2-7; no firm D call. The CDR3 is 11 residues long. Germline V gene lookup returns CDR1 SGHTS and CDR2 YDEGEE. Trimming removed 1 base from V and 6 bases from J, with 5 bases in between. CDR3 DNA sequence: TGTGCCAGCAGCTTGCAGCGCGAGCAGTACTTC. Protein product: CASSLQREQYF.

This clone was seen a few times. The V and J genes are TRBV4-2 and TRBJ1-2; the D is unclear. Germline V gene data show CDR1 as LGHNA and CDR2 as YNFKEQ. There are 11 residues in the CDR3. V lost 3 bases and J 8 bases, leaving 7 bases between the germline ends. The CDR3 sequence is CASSHEGGYTF. Here the CDR3 DNA reads TGTGCCAGCAGCCATGAAGGGGGCTACACCTTC.

V is TRBV19 and J is TRBJ1-2, with 8 positions matching TRBD1. V lost 7 bases, J lost 9 bases, and 13 bases stayed unmatched. The CDR3 contains 14 residues. The germline V gene has CDR1 LNHDA and CDR2 SQIVND (reference sequence). CDR3 sequence (DNA): TGTGCCAGTAACCCCGAGGACAGGGAATCTCGCTACACCTTC. Protein product: CASNPEDRESRYTF. Full variable domain (rest looked up from reference TRBV19 and TRBJ1-2): DGGITQSPKYLFRKEGQNVTLSCEQNLNHDAMYWYRQDPGQGLRLIYYSQIVNDFQKGDIAEGYSVSREKKESFPLTVTSAQKNPTAFYLCASNPEDRESRYTFGSGTRLTVV.

This clone was found many times. The chain is built from TRBV7-2 and TRBJ2-5; 7 bases are a match to TRBD2. CDR1 SGHTA and CDR2 FQGNSA come from the germline V gene. The CDR3 is made up of 16 amino acids. V lost 3 bases and J lost 0; bases outside the gene matches: 7. The CDR3 is CASSLVASGHQETQYF. The CDR3, as DNA: TGTGCCAGCAGCTTGGTGGCTAGCGGACACCAAGAGACCCAGTACTTC. Filled out from reference TRBV7-2 and TRBJ2-5, the complete variable domain reads GAGVSQSPSNKVTEKGKDVELRCDPISGHTALYWYRQSLGQGLEFLIYFQGNSAPDKSGLPSDRFSAERTGGSVSTLTIQRTQQEDSAVYLCASSLVASGHQETQYFGPGTRLLVL.

This chain uses TRBV18 with TRBJ1-1; no definite D call. This CDR3 has 13 residues. Germline CDR1 is KGHSH and CDR2 is LQKENI. V lost 2 bases, J lost 0 bases, and 4 bases lay in between. The CDR3: CASSPGMNTEAFF. The DNA of the CDR3 is TGTGCCAGCTCACCAGGGATGAACACTGAAGCTTTCTTT.

The rearrangement uses TRBV7-2 and TRBJ1-2, with 7 bases lining up with TRBD1. This CDR3 has 13 residues. CDR1 SGHTA and CDR2 FQGNSA come from the germline V gene. V lost 6 bases to trimming and J lost 8 bases; unmatched junction nucleotides: 9. This CDR3 is CASRLRQGWGYTF. In nucleotides, the CDR3 is TGTGCCAGCAGACTCCGACAGGGATGGGGCTACACCTTC.

The chain combines TRBV5-6 with TRBJ2-7, with D maybe TRBD2 (5 bases). CDR3 length equals 15 residues. Germline V gene sequence: CDR1 SGHDT, CDR2 YYEEEE. Trimming took 5 bases from V and 0 from J, leaving 15 bases between them. CDR3 nucleotide sequence: TGTGCCAGCAGTTCAGGACCAGGACTCTCCTACGAGCAGTACTTC. It translates to CASSSGPGLSYEQYF.

The chain uses TRBV11-2 and TRBJ2-1, with D possibly TRBD1 on 7 matching bases. This CDR3 region has 14 residues. The V end lost 0 bases, the J end lost 5 bases, and 8 bases lay between the germline ends. Germline-derived CDR1 and CDR2 are SGHAT and FQNNGV. The chain's CDR3 is CASSLDRGDNEQFF. The CDR3 coding sequence is TGTGCCAGCAGCTTAGACAGGGGGGACAATGAGCAGTTCTTC.

The chain carries TRBV7-9 and TRBJ2-7; D unresolved. V lost 3 bases and J 0 bases, leaving 18 bases between the germline ends. This CDR3 is 17 amino acids long. CDR1 SEHNR and CDR2 FQNEAQ come from the germline V gene (reference sequence). CDR3 region: CASSFVWPSNSSYEQYF. CDR3 bases: TGTGCCAGCAGCTTTGTTTGGCCGAGTAACAGCTCCTACGAGCAGTACTTC. The full variable domain, its missing parts supplied by reference TRBV7-9 and TRBJ2-7, is DTGVSQNPRHKITKRGQNVTFRCDPISEHNRLYWYRQTLGQGPEFLTYFQNEAQLEKSRLLSDRFSAERPKGSFSTLEIQRTEQGDSAMYLCASSFVWPSNSSYEQYFGPGTRLTVT.

This chain joins TRBV29-1 and TRBJ1-2, with 8 bases matching TRBD1. CDR1 SQVTM and CDR2 ANQGSEA come from the germline V gene. V gave up 3 bases and J gave up 4 bases; unmatched junction bases: 1. The CDR3 contains 12 residues. CDR3 nucleotides: TGCAGCGTTGAGGACAGGGTCTATGGCTACACCTTC. This encodes CSVEDRVYGYTF. Full variable domain (rest looked up from reference TRBV29-1 and TRBJ1-2): SAVISQKPSRDICQRGTSLTIQCQVDSQVTMMFWYRQQPGQSLTLIATANQGSEATYESGFVIDKFPISRPNLTFSTLTVSNMSPEDSSIYLCSVEDRVYGYTFGSGTRLTVV.

CDR3 nucleotides: TGTGCCAGCAGCGTAGTGAACGGGGGTAATGAGCAGTTCTTC. Translation gives CASSVVNGGNEQFF. The chain recombines TRBV9 with TRBJ2-1, with a tentative D call TRBD2 (6 bases). Germline loops: CDR1 SGDLS, CDR2 YYNGEE. V lost 0 bases and J 7 bases, leaving 11 bases between the germline ends. CDR3 length: 14 amino acids.

This chain uses TRBV11-2 with TRBJ1-2; D remains unclear. This CDR3 comprises 13 residues. Germline values: CDR1 SGHAT, CDR2 FQNNGV. V lost 3 bases and J 8 bases, leaving 13 bases between the germline ends. The CDR3 reads CASSFYRVTGYTF. CDR3 bases: TGTGCCAGCAGCTTTTACAGAGTAACAGGCTACACCTTC. Full variable domain (outside the CDR3, taken from reference TRBV11-2 and TRBJ1-2): EAGVAQSPRYKIIEKRQSVAFWCNPISGHATLYWYQQILGQGPKLLIQFQNNGVVDDSQLPKDRFSAERLKGVDSTLKIQPAKLEDSAVYLCASSFYRVTGYTFGSGTRLTVV.

The rearrangement links TRBV28 to TRBJ1-1; possible D gene TRBD1, 6 bases. V lost 8 bases and J 6 bases, leaving 19 bases between the germline ends. Germline-derived CDR1 and CDR2 are MDHEN and SYDVKM. The CDR3 loop spans 14 amino acids. CDR3 loop: CASLKQGGFAEAFF. DNA for the CDR3: TGTGCCAGCCTCAAACAGGGAGGGTTTGCTGAAGCTTTCTTT.

The genes are TRBV20-1 and TRBJ1-6; unclear D gene. The CDR3 has 11 residues. CDR1 is DFQATT and CDR2 is SNEGSKA in the germline V gene (reference sequence). Trimming cost V 7 bases and J 9 bases, with 10 bases left between them. In DNA, the CDR3 is TGCAGTGTTGGAGACTCTTCACCCCTCCACTTT. Its protein is CSVGDSSPLHF.

The chain carries TRBV4-2 and TRBJ2-7; the match to TRBD1 covers 8 bases. The V and J ends lost 0 bases and 11 bases, in that order; junction bases with no gene match: 9. This CDR3 comprises 14 residues. CDR1 and CDR2 from the germline V gene are LGHNA and YNFKEQ. This chain's CDR3 is CASSQDSGQGLKYF. The CDR3 region has the DNA TGTGCCAGCAGCCAAGACTCCGGACAGGGCTTGAAGTACTTC.

The J gene is TRBJ2-1, the V gene TRBV4-3; tentatively, D is TRBD1 (5 bases). Between the trimmed V and J ends, which lost 1 base and 4 bases, there was a span of 14 bases. Germline V lookup: CDR1 LGHNA, CDR2 YSLEER. The CDR3 is 16 amino acids. In nucleotides, the CDR3 is TGCGCCAGCAGCCAAGGGTCCGCCAAGGGGTACAATGAGCAGTTCTTC. As protein: CASSQGSAKGYNEQFF.

This sequence joins TRBV5-1 and TRBJ2-2; 8 bases are shared with TRBD2. The CDR3 length is 14 residues. Germline lookup yields CDR1 SGHRS and CDR2 YFSETQ. V dropped 7 bases and J dropped 6; count of bases not matched to a gene: 8. The CDR3 DNA is TGCGCCAGCCGCCCACCGGGAGGGGCCGGGGAGCTGTTTTTT. Translation: CASRPPGGAGELFF.

The chain couples TRBV6-1 to TRBJ1-2; 8 bases are a match to TRBD1. Looked up from germline, CDR1 is MNHNS and CDR2 is SASEGT. The length of the CDR3 is 13 residues. Trimming cost V 4 bases and J 8 bases; bases outside gene matches: 6. CDR3 in amino acids: CASSVDRGGGYTF. The CDR3 bases are TGTGCCAGCAGTGTCGACAGGGGTGGCGGCTACACCTTC.